One and the same sample provided the 18 T cell receptor beta chains below, sequenced in a study of regulatory T cells in long-lasting Graves disease. In building TCR beta libraries, iRepertoire HTBI primers were used together with Arm-PCR of CDR3 regions. TCRdb called the multiplex PCR reads again in MiXCR, with one record for every CDR3 protein. The sample holds approximately 300,000 distinct CDR3 sequences, about 20% seen once. The time point: newly diagnosed GD, antithyroid drugs for less than 3 months. The TCR library was prepared using RNA isolated from PBMCs. This sample comprised peripheral blood mononuclear cells (PBMCs), obtained at new diagnosis, from a patient treated with antithyroid drugs. All receptors derive from a female donor with Graves disease.

This clonotype was counted at least ten times. The rearrangement uses TRBV29-1 and TRBJ2-1, with D maybe TRBD2 (5 bases). The CDR3 spans 13 residues. Per germline, CDR1 SQVTM and CDR2 ANQGSEA. Trimming pared 7 bases from V and 8 bases from J, leaving 18 bases between. Written as DNA, the CDR3 is TGCAGCGCTGAGTCCGGGATCGGGGATGAGCAGTTCTTC. Translation: CSAESGIGDEQFF.

The table lists this clonotype with a few counts. This rearrangement joins TRBV20-1 to TRBJ2-1; D is perhaps TRBD2 (5 bases). The CDR3 spans 14 residues. V was shortened by 3 bases and J by 3 bases, with 12 bases between the two germline ends. Germline V gives CDR1 DFQATT, CDR2 SNEGSKA (reference sequence). CDR3 nucleotide sequence: TGCAGTGCTAGGTCCCTAGCTTTCTACAATGAGCAGTTCTTC. Amino acids: CSARSLAFYNEQFF.

This clonotype appeared many times. This chain connects TRBV19 to TRBJ2-3; D call uncertain. V shed 3 bases and J shed 4 bases, with 8 bases lying between them. The CDR3 totals 13 residues. Germline CDR1 and CDR2: LNHDA and SQIVND (reference sequence). The CDR3 DNA is TGTGCCAGTAGTATGGCCCAGTCAGATACGCAGTATTTT. Encoded protein: CASSMAQSDTQYF.

The chain joins TRBV11-3 to TRBJ2-2; D call uncertain. CDR3 length: 19 amino acids. Looked up from germline, CDR1 is SGHNT and CDR2 is YENEEA. The germline V and J ends were trimmed by 4 bases and 0 bases, with 21 bases remaining between them. The CDR3 spells CASSSMGWSPDANTGELFF. In nucleotides, the CDR3 is TGTGCCAGCAGCTCCATGGGGTGGAGTCCGGACGCGAACACCGGGGAGCTGTTTTTT.

This clonotype was observed a handful of times. Since a much larger clone is just one base distant, this may be a read error. This chain connects TRBV6-1 to TRBJ1-2; D gene ambiguous. CDR1 MNHNS and CDR2 SASEGT come from the germline V gene. This CDR3 contains 15 residues. The CDR3 DNA sequence: TGTGCCAGCAGAGAAGCGTCCGGCAGAACCTATGGCTACACCTTC. Its translation is CASREASGRTYGYTF.

This rearrangement joins TRBV6-2 or TRBV6-3 to TRBJ2-4; 9 positions agree with TRBD1. The CDR3 sequence is 19 residues long. Germline CDR1 is MNHEY and CDR2 is SVGEGT. V lost 5 bases and J lost 3; bases outside the gene matches: 17. CDR3: CASSPTGGSPTSGKNIQYF. CDR3 nucleotides: TGTGCCAGCAGTCCGACAGGGGGAAGCCCAACCAGCGGCAAAAACATTCAGTACTTC.

This clonotype came up a few times. The V gene is TRBV19, the J gene TRBJ2-2, with D unclear. The ends were cut back, 1 base at V and 4 bases at J, with 7 bases in the middle. The CDR3 length is 14 residues. In germline, CDR1 is LNHDA, CDR2 SQIVND (reference sequence). CDR3 coding DNA: TGTGCCAGTAGTATAGTCTGGAGCACCGGGGAGCTGTTTTTT. Its protein is CASSIVWSTGELFF. The full variable domain, with the rest looked up from reference TRBV19 and TRBJ2-2, is DGGITQSPKYLFRKEGQNVTLSCEQNLNHDAMYWYRQDPGQGLRLIYYSQIVNDFQKGDIAEGYSVSREKKESFPLTVTSAQKNPTAFYLCASSIVWSTGELFFGEGSRLTVL.

This clonotype occurred many times. CDR3 coding DNA: TGTGCCAGCAGTGGTCAGGACACCGGGGAGCTGTTTTTT. Translating it yields CASSGQDTGELFF. The rearrangement joins TRBV2 to TRBJ2-2; unclear D gene. V gave up 4 bases and J gave up 3 bases, with 6 bases separating them. The CDR3 spans 13 residues. The germline V gene has CDR1 SNHLY and CDR2 FYNNEI.

This clonotype occurred many times. This rearrangement joins TRBV4-1 to TRBJ2-1; 9 bases are a match to TRBD2. The CDR3 runs 14 residues. With 7 bases clipped from V and 8 bases from J, the junction kept 9 bases outside the gene matches. CDR1 and CDR2 (germline): MGHRA, YSYEKL. The CDR3 region has the DNA TGCGCCAGCAACTCCCTAGCGGGAACCCATGAGCAGTTCTTC. Translation gives CASNSLAGTHEQFF.

This clonotype was detected many times. The chain joins TRBV12-3 or TRBV12-4 to TRBJ1-2; D ambiguous. The CDR3 covers 12 residues. The V gene lost 6 bases and the J gene lost 4 bases, with 9 bases spanning the gap. The chain's CDR3 is CASRGGGYGYTF. The CDR3 bases are TGTGCCAGCAGGGGAGGAGGCTATGGCTACACCTTC.

This clonotype was counted at least ten times. The chain carries TRBV27 and TRBJ1-1, with 8 bases identical to TRBD1. CDR1 MNHEY and CDR2 SMNVEV come from the germline V gene (reference sequence). The CDR3 has 12 residues. V dropped 4 bases and J dropped 10; count of bases not matched to a gene: 5. As DNA, the CDR3 is TGTGCCAGCAGTTCCGGACAGGGCGGAGCTTTCTTT. It yields the protein CASSSGQGGAFF.

This clonotype was observed at least ten times. The V gene is TRBV6-1, the J gene TRBJ2-7, with D unresolved. Looked up from germline, CDR1 is MNHNS and CDR2 is SASEGT. The CDR3 contains 13 residues. The germline V and J ends were trimmed by 10 bases and 3 bases, with 16 bases remaining between them. The CDR3 nucleotides read TGTGCCATTCTAGACAAGATTGTCTACGAGCAGTACTTC. This translates into CAILDKIVYEQYF.

This clonotype was counted many times. The chain has TRBV18 and TRBJ1-5, with D uncertain. Germline V lookup: CDR1 KGHSH, CDR2 LQKENI. The germline V and J ends were trimmed by 4 bases and 4 bases, with 5 bases remaining between them. CDR3 length equals 12 residues. Written as DNA, the CDR3 is TGTGCCAGCTCACGACCAAATCAGCCCCAGCATTTT. Translating it yields CASSRPNQPQHF.

This clonotype was detected many times. The chain links TRBV28 to TRBJ2-7; TRBD2 agrees at 7 bases. There are 13 residues in the CDR3. Germline-derived CDR1 and CDR2 are MDHEN and SYDVKM. J was trimmed by 3 bases and V by 4 bases; bases with no gene match: 3. The CDR3 region has the DNA TGTGCCAGCAGTTCGGGGGGAAGCTACGAGCAGTACTTC. It yields the protein CASSSGGSYEQYF.

This clonotype was counted many times. This chain uses TRBV6-1 with TRBJ1-1; perhaps TRBD1 as D (5 bases). Germline values: CDR1 MNHNS, CDR2 SASEGT. The CDR3 length is 15 residues. Trimming stripped 6 bases from V and 2 bases from J, with 16 bases between. In nucleotides, the CDR3 is TGTGCCAGCAGCAGACAGACTCGGACTAACACTGAAGCTTTCTTT. Its protein product is CASSRQTRTNTEAFF.

This clonotype was observed many times. This chain links TRBV12-5 with TRBJ1-6, with 8 positions matching TRBD1. With 2 bases clipped from V and 9 bases from J, the junction kept 0 bases outside the gene matches. The length of the CDR3 is 13 residues. From germline, CDR1 is LGHNT and CDR2 FRNRAP. CDR3 in amino acids: CASGLTGGSPLHF. Here the CDR3 DNA reads TGTGCTAGTGGTTTGACAGGGGGTTCACCCCTCCACTTT.

V is TRBV19 and J is TRBJ1-1; maybe TRBD1 (5 bases). CDR1 is LNHDA, CDR2 SQIVND, per germline (reference sequence). This CDR3 contains 15 residues. Trimming removed 5 bases from V and 4 bases from J, with 17 bases in between. CDR3 amino acids: CASSAHGHGGTEAFF. The CDR3 nucleotides read TGTGCCAGTAGTGCCCATGGTCACGGGGGCACTGAAGCTTTCTTT.

On this clonotype itself: The junction departs from germline at one end; a sequencing error may be responsible. The V gene is TRBV20-1, the J gene TRBJ1-1; D is possibly TRBD1 (5 bases). In germline, CDR1 is DFQATT, CDR2 SNEGSKA (reference sequence). This CDR3 is 11 amino acids long. The CDR3 protein is CSGTSNTETFF. The DNA for the CDR3 is TGCAGTGGGACATCGAACACTGAAACTTTCTTT.